This T cell receptor (beta chain) was captured by sequencing in a study of T-cell reconstitution after alpha-beta-depleted transplantation in children. Findings and caveats of the study: Newly made T cells mostly supplied T-cell counts and diversity one year after transplant.

The TCRbeta library was prepared with unique molecular identifiers. TCRdb fed the PCR reads into MiXCR, producing one record per CDR3 protein. The profile covers about 8,300 distinct CDR3 sequences, with roughly a sixth appearing a single time and around 89% taken by the ten largest. The V end was cut by 5 bases, the J end by 7 bases, with 15 bases between. CDR3 length equals 14 residues. The germline V gene encodes CDR1 SGHNT and CDR2 YENEEA. On this clonotype itself: Its antigen is unknown.

The TCR was taken from a girl under three years old who had a stem cell transplant for combined immunodeficiency, so the T cells may come from the graft donor. V gene TRBV11-3 combines with J gene TRBJ2-1; TRBD2 is a possible D gene (6 bases). The sample in question was PBMCs, mostly from graft donor cells, obtained 60 days after TCRalphabeta/CD19-depleted stem cell transplant. The CDR3 DNA sequence: TGTGCCAGCAGCCCCAACCGACTAGTAAATGAGCAGTTCTTC. Translating gives CASSPNRLVNEQFF.